Listed below are T cell receptor beta chains from one sample, sequenced in a study of blood T cell repertoires in COVID-19. Assay: immunoSEQ multiplex PCR; the TCRdb copy retains only in-frame clones and omits some. Here the sample spans about 120,000 clones, around three quarters being singletons. The specimen sequenced was peripheral blood. The source is a man aged 35-49 years with active or convalescent COVID-19. Both conserved end residues are part of each CDR3. The D gene is left open where the match is weak.

.	13	TRBJ2-7	TRBV19	CASSMAVSYEQYF
.	15	TRBJ1-2	TRBV4-3	CASSQGTSTNYGYTF
.	12	TRBJ1-5	TRBV14	CASSRGWQPQHF
.	14	TRBJ1-2	TRBV18	CASSPRDEGDGYTF
TRBD2	17	TRBJ2-2	TRBV5-1	CASSFHSGRADVGELFF
.	12	TRBJ2-5	TRBV7-2	CASSPPLETQYF
TRBD2	15	TRBJ2-7	TRBV5-4	CASSLGLAGAYEQYF
TRBD1	12	TRBJ2-5	TRBV24-1	CATRGQGETQYF
TRBD2	17	TRBJ2-3	TRBV30	CAWSGKVGTSGTDTQYF
.	13	TRBJ1-3	TRBV2	CASRQDSGNTIYF
TRBD1	15	TRBJ2-7	TRBV25-1	CASRPPGTGKGEQYF
.	17	TRBJ1-6	TRBV27	CASSLLGGGSHNSPLHF
.	15	TRBJ1-1	TRBV15	CATSRDLGKSTEAFF
.	16	TRBJ1-1	TRBV7-9	CASSLLRGSGNTEAFF
TRBD1	14	TRBJ1-2	TRBV18	CASSPFGQGDGYTF
TRBD2	16	TRBJ2-1	TRBV30	CAWSGRGASSYNEQFF
TRBD1	19	TRBJ1-4	TRBV29-1	CSDQRQGGTFFATNEKLFF
.	13	TRBJ1-1	TRBV7-3	CASSPGSEAEAFF
.	16	TRBJ2-2	TRBV24-1	CATSDPRQGGTGELFF
.	12	TRBJ2-1	TRBV2	CATRGAYNEQFF
TRBD1	15	TRBJ1-1	TRBV28	CASSFPGTANTEAFF
.	14	TRBJ2-7	TRBV5-1	CASSLVVGEREQYF
.	15	TRBJ1-2	TRBV27	CASSPHSRANYGYTF
TRBD1	17	TRBJ2-7	TRBV28	CASSFRSGTGDSYEQYF
.	16	TRBJ2-7	TRBV10-3	CAISERTGQGLDEQYF
.	14	TRBJ1-5	TRBV7-9	CASSSTYSNQPQHF